The clone carrying this TCR beta chain was recorded once. Recovery meant two consecutive negative NP/OP PCR tests, professional clearance, or resolved symptoms. Original processing notes: Researchers report that nucleated cell counts were estimated from reference gene primer amplification. TCRdb's copy holds only in-frame clones and misses some; the assay was immunoSEQ multiplex PCR. V and J calls and clone size are copied from that table; D and trimming were computed from the DNA. The data contain around 400,000 clones, roughly 91% of them singletons. This sample is part of a study of blood T cell repertoires in COVID-19. Study-wide background: PBMCs, B-cell-depleted T cells, or T cells provided the cDNA or gDNA that made up the material.

The germline V gene has CDR1 SGDLS and CDR2 YYNGEE. Between the trimmed V and J ends, which lost 5 bases and 7 bases, there was a span of 18 bases. The CDR3 consists of 14 residues. The clonotype originates from a woman aged 25-40 years who had recovered from COVID-19. V usage is TRBV9 and J usage is TRBJ1-1; D may be TRBD1 (6 bases). Material for sequencing was PBMCs or T cells enriched from blood (not recorded which). The CDR3 DNA follows: TGTGCCAGCAGTAAACAGGGAGGGTACGGTGAAGCTTTCTTT. Amino acids: CASSKQGGYGEAFF.